Listed here are 29 T cell receptor beta chains from one sample, sequenced in a study of identical twins. Via MiXCR, TCRdb re-called the 5' RACE reads, giving one row per CDR3 protein. The table records 210,000 or so distinct CDR3 sequences, more than 15% of them present only once. This same sample was also taken into another study, of T cells expressing NK-cell markers.

Material for sequencing was CD8+ T cells sorted from blood. The receptors stem from a woman aged 18-29 years in good health.

The V and J genes are TRBV10-3 and TRBJ1-1, with TRBD1 matching 7 bases. The CDR3 sequence is 16 residues long. The V segment lost 3 bases and the J segment 6 bases; nucleotides outside the gene matches: 13. Germline assignment: CDR1 ENHRY and CDR2 SYGVKD. CDR3 region: CAISDEQGKMRPEAFF. The CDR3 DNA is TGTGCCATCAGTGACGAACAGGGGAAGATGAGGCCTGAAGCTTTCTTT.

This clonotype was observed a handful of times. CDR3 bases: TGTGCCATCAGCGACCCGGGACTAGCGGGAGGAATCAACACCGGGGAGCTGTTTTTT. Encoded protein: CAISDPGLAGGINTGELFF. The genes are TRBV10-3 and TRBJ2-2, with 15 positions matching TRBD2. Germline assignment: CDR1 ENHRY and CDR2 SYGVKD. V dropped 6 bases and J dropped 2; count of bases not matched to a gene: 10. The CDR3 contains 19 residues.

DNA for the CDR3: TGTGCCAGCAGCCACAGGGCAACAGATACGCAGTATTTT. This gives the protein CASSHRATDTQYF. V usage is TRBV27 and J usage is TRBJ2-3, with a possible D match to TRBD1 (6 bases). Looked up from germline, CDR1 is MNHEY and CDR2 is SMNVEV (reference sequence). This CDR3 has 13 amino acids. The V and J ends lost 6 bases and 3 bases respectively, with 10 bases between them.

This clonotype was observed a handful of times. The chain has TRBV20-1 and TRBJ2-1; D unclear. V was pared by 5 bases and J by 0 bases, with 8 bases between. This CDR3 contains 13 residues. Per the germline V gene, CDR1 is DFQATT and CDR2 is SNEGSKA (reference sequence). The CDR3 coding sequence is TGCAGTGCTGGCAGTAGCTCCTACAATGAGCAGTTCTTC. Protein: CSAGSSSYNEQFF.

This clonotype was found a few times. The chain links TRBV12-3 or TRBV12-4 to TRBJ2-1, with TRBD1 identical over 9 bases. This CDR3 is 16 amino acids long. The V gene end was trimmed by 5 bases and the J gene end by 8 bases; junction bases not matched to a gene: 13. The CDR3 reads CASSPSRDRVRDEQFF. CDR3 DNA: TGTGCCAGCAGTCCCTCACGGGACAGGGTACGTGATGAGCAGTTCTTC.

V is TRBV14 and J is TRBJ1-2; D call uncertain. Germline V gives CDR1 SGHDN, CDR2 FVKESK. Trimming took 0 bases from V and 6 from J, leaving 14 bases between them. This CDR3 contains 15 residues. The CDR3 bases are TGTGCCAGCAGCCAAGAGTCTCTAAACCCCAATGGCTACACCTTC. Protein sequence: CASSQESLNPNGYTF.

This clonotype was detected many times. The rearrangement links TRBV12-3 or TRBV12-4 to TRBJ2-2; no firm D call. This CDR3 region has 13 residues. This CDR3 is CATQGSNTGELFF. CDR3 sequence (DNA): TGTGCTACCCAAGGATCGAACACCGGGGAGCTGTTTTTT.

The chain couples TRBV5-1 to TRBJ2-2; 7 bases fit TRBD1. Losses at the gene ends were 3 bases for V and 9 bases for J; bases not matched to a gene: 2. CDR3 size: 12 residues. Germline V gene sequence: CDR1 SGHRS, CDR2 YFSETQ. CDR3 residues: CASSSQGRELFF. Written as DNA, the CDR3 is TGCGCCAGCAGCTCACAGGGGAGGGAGCTGTTTTTT.

The chain couples TRBV2 to TRBJ2-1; 8 bases agree with TRBD2. Losses at the gene ends were 8 bases for V and 7 bases for J; bases not matched to a gene: 13. CDR3 length: 15 residues. Germline CDR1 is SNHLY and CDR2 is FYNNEI. CDR3 bases: TGTGCCAGCTTACGGGGGACTAGGGCGGGAAATGAGCAGTTCTTC. It codes for CASLRGTRAGNEQFF.

V is TRBV6-2 or TRBV6-3 and J is TRBJ2-7; D not resolved. The CDR3 contains 13 residues. V was cut by 0 bases and J by 6 bases, with 9 bases left in between. CDR1 and CDR2 from the germline V gene are MNHEY and SVGEGT. The CDR3 sequence is CASSYSGVSEQYF. The CDR3, as DNA: TGTGCCAGCAGTTACTCAGGCGTTTCCGAGCAGTACTTC.

In this sample, this clonotype turned up a few times. The chain combines TRBV13 with TRBJ2-4; D remains unclear. The V gene's germline CDR1 is PRHDT and CDR2 FYEKMQ (reference sequence). V lost 2 bases to trimming and J lost 10 bases, with 12 bases between them. The CDR3 spans 13 residues. CDR3: CASSLYSHQIQYF. The CDR3 nucleotides are TGTGCCAGCAGCTTATACAGCCATCAGATTCAGTACTTC. Full variable domain (remainder filled in from reference TRBV13 and TRBJ2-4): AAGVIQSPRHLIKEKRETATLKCYPIPRHDTVYWYQQGPGQDPQFLISFYEKMQSDKGSIPDRFSAQQFSDYHSELNMSSLELGDSALYFCASSLYSHQIQYFGAGTRLSVL.

This clonotype was recorded a few times. CDR3 nucleotides: TGTGCCAGCAGCGTAGCTACGGGGTATGAGCAGTTCTTC. Amino acid sequence: CASSVATGYEQFF. V and J are TRBV9 and TRBJ2-1; TRBD2 might be the D (5 bases). The germline gives CDR1 SGDLS, CDR2 YYNGEE. Deletions cut 0 bases from V and 8 bases from J, with 9 bases between. The CDR3 has 13 amino acids.

In this sample, this clonotype turned up many times. This sequence joins TRBV6-5 and TRBJ1-1, with unresolved D. The CDR3 sequence is 15 residues long. The germline gives CDR1 MNHEY, CDR2 SVGAGI. Trimming removed 4 bases at V and 3 bases at J, with 15 bases between. CDR3 loop: CASSWVGPADTEAFF. CDR3 coding DNA: TGTGCCAGCAGTTGGGTTGGGCCGGCCGACACTGAAGCTTTCTTT.

This chain joins TRBV7-9 and TRBJ2-1; 7 nucleotides line up with TRBD2. Per the germline V gene, CDR1 is SEHNR and CDR2 is FQNEAQ (reference sequence). V was pared by 5 bases and J by 4 bases, with 8 bases of the junction left unmatched. CDR3 length: 15 residues. Written as DNA, the CDR3 is TGTGCCAGCAGCCAGCCTAGCGGCCAATACAATGAGCAGTTCTTC. Encoded protein: CASSQPSGQYNEQFF.

The rearrangement uses TRBV7-4 and TRBJ2-7; D remains unclear. The germline V and J ends were trimmed by 5 bases and 9 bases, with 11 bases remaining between them. Germline loops: CDR1 SGHVT, CDR2 SQSDAQ. The CDR3 is 11 amino acids. CDR3 in amino acids: CASSVLMVQYF. In nucleotides, the CDR3 is TGTGCCAGCAGCGTCCTCATGGTGCAGTACTTC.

This clonotype was observed at least ten times. The genes are TRBV3-1 and TRBJ2-1; D is unresolved. Germline lookup yields CDR1 LGHDT and CDR2 YNNKEL (reference sequence). The CDR3 is made up of 15 amino acids. Trimming stripped 3 bases from V and 1 base from J, with 10 bases between. The CDR3 sequence is CASSHGGLSYNEQFF. Here the CDR3 DNA reads TGTGCCAGCAGCCACGGTGGTTTATCCTACAATGAGCAGTTCTTC.

The chain couples TRBV7-9 to TRBJ2-3; possibly TRBD2 for D (6 bases). V was cut by 5 bases and J by 0 bases, with 18 bases left in between. Per the germline V gene, CDR1 is SEHNR and CDR2 is FQNEAQ (reference sequence). The CDR3 sequence is 17 residues long. CDR3 loop: CASSPPTSNPSTDTQYF. The CDR3 DNA follows: TGTGCCAGCAGCCCGCCCACTAGCAACCCTAGCACAGATACGCAGTATTTT.

The gene calls are TRBV12-3 or TRBV12-4 and TRBJ2-7; 8 positions agree with TRBD2. V shed 5 bases, J shed 3 bases, and the junction held 6 bases outside the gene matches. The length of the CDR3 is 14 residues. CDR3 sequence: CASSPTTSGYEQYF. The CDR3 nucleotides read TGTGCCAGCAGTCCCACAACTAGCGGCTACGAGCAGTACTTC.

This clonotype showed up just a few times. The chain recombines TRBV2 with TRBJ1-4; D gene unclear. Trimming left V 3 bases short and J 5 bases short, with 13 bases between. The CDR3 covers 15 residues. Germline V gives CDR1 SNHLY, CDR2 FYNNEI. CDR3 sequence: CASSEGLLLNEKLFF. Written as DNA, the CDR3 is TGTGCCAGCAGTGAGGGCCTGTTATTGAATGAAAAACTGTTTTTT.

This clonotype was found many times. The chain has TRBV14 and TRBJ2-1; D uncertain. Trimming removed 1 base from V and 9 bases from J, with 7 bases in between. The CDR3 contains 12 residues. Germline loops: CDR1 SGHDN, CDR2 FVKESK. The CDR3 spells CASSQVEVEQFF. Written as DNA, the CDR3 is TGTGCCAGCAGCCAAGTAGAGGTTGAGCAGTTCTTC.

The chain couples TRBV20-1 to TRBJ2-1, with 10 nucleotides matching TRBD2. The CDR3 consists of 17 residues. V lost 0 bases and J lost 6; bases outside the gene matches: 11. CDR1 is DFQATT, CDR2 SNEGSKA, per germline (reference sequence). The CDR3 sequence: CSARDPLGLAQGNEQFF. As DNA, the CDR3 is TGCAGTGCTAGAGATCCCCTGGGACTAGCGCAAGGCAATGAGCAGTTCTTC.

This clonotype was counted between two and nine times. V usage is TRBV29-1 and J usage is TRBJ1-4; 10 bases agree with TRBD1. V was clipped by 0 bases and J by 11 bases; unmatched bases: 6. Germline CDR1 and CDR2: SQVTM and ANQGSEA. This CDR3 spans 14 amino acids. The CDR3 DNA follows: TGCAGCGTTGAAGAGTGGGGACAGGGGACTAAACTGTTTTTT. This encodes CSVEEWGQGTKLFF.

This clonotype showed up just a few times. This sequence joins TRBV7-9 and TRBJ2-7, with a possible D match to TRBD1 (6 bases). The CDR3 sequence is 16 residues long. Germline CDR1 reads SEHNR; CDR2 reads FQNEAQ (reference sequence). V lost 4 bases, J lost 4 bases, and 20 bases lay in between. Here the CDR3 reads CASSSGATGIGYEQYF. The CDR3 bases are TGTGCCAGCAGCTCCGGGGCTACAGGGATCGGGTACGAGCAGTACTTC.

The chain joins TRBV12-5 to TRBJ2-2; 10 bases agree with TRBD2. CDR1 and CDR2 from the germline V gene are LGHNT and FRNRAP. The V gene end was trimmed by 7 bases and the J gene end by 6 bases; junction bases not matched to a gene: 2. This CDR3 contains 13 residues. The CDR3 sequence: CASDSGGPGELFF. In DNA, the CDR3 is TGTGCTAGTGATAGCGGGGGGCCCGGGGAGCTGTTTTTT.

This clonotype came up a few times. V usage is TRBV29-1 and J usage is TRBJ1-2; 7 nucleotides line up with TRBD1. Germline CDR1 SQVTM, CDR2 ANQGSEA. Unmatched junction bases numbered 9, after V lost 5 bases and J lost 3 bases. The CDR3 runs 14 residues. The CDR3 region is CSVLGQDRDYGYTF. CDR3 coding DNA: TGCAGCGTTCTGGGGCAAGACAGGGACTATGGCTACACCTTC.

The V and J genes are TRBV4-3 and TRBJ2-1; D might be TRBD2 (5 bases). Germline values: CDR1 LGHNA, CDR2 YSLEER. This CDR3 has 13 amino acids. The V end was cut by 4 bases, the J end by 12 bases, with 16 bases between. In DNA form, the CDR3 reads TGCGCCAGCAGCCCGACTCGGGGTAGAGGGCAGTTCTTC. As protein: CASSPTRGRGQFF.

The chain combines TRBV9 with TRBJ2-2; D possibly matches TRBD1 or TRBD2 (5 bases each). CDR1 is SGDLS, CDR2 YYNGEE, per germline. The V gene lost 3 bases and the J gene lost 3 bases, with 12 bases spanning the gap. CDR3 length: 15 residues. This chain's CDR3 is CASSGGASDTGELFF. For the CDR3, the DNA is TGTGCCAGCAGCGGAGGGGCCAGCGACACCGGGGAGCTGTTTTTT.

In this sample, this clonotype turned up a few times. The chain employs TRBV27 and TRBJ2-7; D is possibly TRBD1 (6 bases). Looked up from germline, CDR1 is MNHEY and CDR2 is SMNVEV (reference sequence). V lost 7 bases and J lost 0, with 19 bases in between. The CDR3 totals 16 residues. This CDR3 reads CASMISGTTYSYEQYF. CDR3 coding DNA: TGTGCCAGCATGATCTCCGGGACAACTTACTCCTACGAGCAGTACTTC.

The rearrangement links TRBV9 to TRBJ1-2; no clear D gene. Germline CDR1 reads SGDLS; CDR2 reads YYNGEE. The CDR3 extends over 11 amino acids. The germline V and J ends were trimmed by 3 bases and 5 bases, with 5 bases remaining between them. The CDR3 is CASSDDYGYTF. The CDR3 DNA is TGTGCCAGCAGCGACGATTATGGCTACACCTTC.